The following is a T cell receptor beta chain sequence with its context. V was trimmed by 4 bases and J by 2 bases, leaving 9 bases between them. Germline V lookup: CDR1 SNHLY, CDR2 FYNNEI. This CDR3 region has 14 residues. This sample is drawn from a study of T cell changes during pregnancy in multiple sclerosis. Generated by immunoSEQ multiplex PCR, the TCRdb table keeps only in-frame clones and is missing some. The repertoire holds 50,000 or so clones, roughly 91% seen once, with 0.27% in the top ten. V usage is TRBV2 and J usage is TRBJ1-5; D remains unclear. This sequence was found in a female donor with multiple sclerosis, enrolled in a pregnancy study. Sequencing used CD4+ T cells from peripheral blood mononuclear cells, obtained in the second trimester of pregnancy. CDR3 in amino acids: CASSGEGGNQPQHF. The CDR3 DNA reads TGTGCCAGCAGTGGGGAGGGAGGCAATCAGCCCCAGCATTTT.